This TCR beta chain was identified during a study of beta chain features in type 1 diabetes. V was trimmed by 4 bases and J by 7 bases, leaving 12 bases between them. The CDR3 is 13 residues long. The germline V gene encodes CDR1 SGDLS and CDR2 YYNGEE. Sorting with CD45RO/CCR7/CD25/CD127/CD95/CD27 yielded naive, central memory, regulatory and stem-like memory CD4+ cells. Expressed TCRB transcripts were sequenced after all isolated RNA was converted to cDNA. Clones were read by immunoSEQ multiplex PCR, and TCRdb kept only the in-frame ones, dropping some. The data show hundreds of thousands of clones, roughly 31% seen once.

This receptor was taken from a man aged 18-30 years in good health. The source material was naive CD4+ T cells from blood. The chain employs TRBV9 and TRBJ2-1; possibly TRBD2 for D (6 bases). CDR3 DNA sequence: TGTGCCAGCAGCCCCGGAGGACTAAATGAGCAGTTCTTC. Translation: CASSPGGLNEQFF.